Sequencing of this T cell receptor (beta chain) was carried out in a study of T cells in tumors and immune-related adverse events. Clones were sequenced by immunoSEQ multiplex PCR, and TCRdb holds only the in-frame ones, with some missing. The table has approximately 8,100 clones, about 95% seen once; the top ten hold 2% to 2.5%. Germline V lookup: CDR1 SGHDN, CDR2 FVKESK. V was cut by 0 bases and J by 10 bases, with 11 bases left in between. There are 13 residues in the CDR3. Sequenced material: lymph node tissue, taken from a patient treated with anti-PD-1 therapy. The rearrangement joins TRBV14 to TRBJ2-3; D is uncertain. The clonotype originates from a female donor with metastatic renal cell carcinoma. The CDR3 spells CASSQEISLAQYF. The DNA of the CDR3 is TGTGCCAGCAGCCAAGAGATCAGTTTGGCGCAGTATTTT.